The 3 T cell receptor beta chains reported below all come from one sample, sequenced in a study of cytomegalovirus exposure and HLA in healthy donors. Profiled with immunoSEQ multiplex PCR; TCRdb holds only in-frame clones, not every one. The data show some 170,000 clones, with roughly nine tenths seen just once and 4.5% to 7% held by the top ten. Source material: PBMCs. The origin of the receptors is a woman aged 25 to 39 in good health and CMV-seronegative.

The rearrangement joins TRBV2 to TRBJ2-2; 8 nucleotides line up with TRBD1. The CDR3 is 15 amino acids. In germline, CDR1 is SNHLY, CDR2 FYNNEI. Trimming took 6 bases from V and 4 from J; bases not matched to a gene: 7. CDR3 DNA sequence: TGTGCCAGCAGCCCGACAGGGGCGGGCACCGGGGAGCTGTTTTTT. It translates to CASSPTGAGTGELFF.

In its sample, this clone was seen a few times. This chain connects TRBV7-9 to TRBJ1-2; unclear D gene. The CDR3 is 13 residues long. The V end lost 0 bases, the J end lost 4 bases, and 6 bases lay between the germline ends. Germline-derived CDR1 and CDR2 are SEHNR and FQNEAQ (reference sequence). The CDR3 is CASSLAWSYGYTF. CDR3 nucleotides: TGTGCCAGCAGCTTAGCTTGGAGCTATGGCTACACCTTC.

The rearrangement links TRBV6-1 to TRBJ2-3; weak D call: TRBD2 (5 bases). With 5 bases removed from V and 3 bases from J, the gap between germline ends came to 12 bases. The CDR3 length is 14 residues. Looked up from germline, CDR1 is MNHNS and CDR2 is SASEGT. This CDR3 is CASSLDPGTDTQYF. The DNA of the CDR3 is TGTGCCAGCAGTTTAGACCCGGGGACAGATACGCAGTATTTT.